This TCR beta chain was sequenced during a study of blood T cell repertoires in COVID-19. About the research overall: T cells, B-cell-depleted T cells, or PBMCs provided the cDNA or gDNA that served as material.

This clone was seen only once. Because the CDR3 is missing its conserved closing phenylalanine or tryptophan, this is likely a read error. The DNA is omitted, as the CDR3 cannot be located on it reliably, and the CDR3 follows TCRdb's listing. TCRdb's table, derived via immunoSEQ multiplex PCR, lists solely in-frame clones and lacks some. This table has some 260,000 clones, 85% to 90% appearing once. This receptor was taken from a man at least 80 years old with acute or convalescent COVID-19. The sample consisted of peripheral blood.

The chain's CDR3 is CASSLPSGRPVY. The chain joins TRBV28 to TRBJ2-7; the table assigns TRBD2, which was not confirmed against the DNA. Germline V gives CDR1 MDHEN, CDR2 SYDVKM. The CDR3 contains 12 residues when both ends are counted.